Shown below are 31 T cell receptor beta chains from a single sample sequenced in a study of CD8+ T cells in alopecia areata. Sequencing relied on a cDNA template that was reverse transcribed from extracted RNA. Data came from immunoSEQ multiplex PCR; TCRdb stores just in-frame clones and leaves some out. The sample has 130,000 to 150,000 clones, 85% to 90% seen once. The sequencing here drew on CD8+ T cells sorted from blood, taken at week 0. These receptors came from a human donor with alopecia areata.

V usage is TRBV7-6 and J usage is TRBJ2-2; D is undetermined. Trimming removed 9 bases from V and 2 bases from J, with 7 bases in between. CDR1 and CDR2 from the germline V gene are SGHVS and FNYEAQ. The CDR3 extends over 12 amino acids. The CDR3 protein is CASGPNTGELFF. The CDR3 DNA reads as TGTGCCAGTGGACCTAACACCGGGGAGCTGTTTTTT.

This chain joins TRBV27 and TRBJ2-3; 8 bases align to TRBD2. The CDR3 is 17 amino acids. Trimming at V came to 8 bases and at J to 0 bases, leaving 13 bases not matched to a gene. CDR1 and CDR2 from the germline V gene are MNHEY and SMNVEV (reference sequence). The CDR3 here is CASSDGREAASTDTQYF. CDR3 nucleotides: TGTGCCAGCTCAGACGGGCGGGAGGCCGCTAGCACAGATACGCAGTATTTT.

The chain combines TRBV27 with TRBJ2-3, with D possibly being TRBD1 or TRBD2 (5 bases each). The V and J ends lost 1 base and 6 bases respectively, with 11 bases between them. Per the germline V gene, CDR1 is MNHEY and CDR2 is SMNVEV (reference sequence). This CDR3 has 14 residues. This chain's CDR3 is CASSLFVGADTQYF. CDR3 nucleotide sequence: TGTGCCAGCAGTTTATTCGTCGGGGCTGATACGCAGTATTTT.

The chain couples TRBV15 to TRBJ2-7; 9 positions agree with TRBD1. V was clipped by 3 bases and J by 5 bases; unmatched bases: 5. The CDR3 contains 14 residues. The germline V gene has CDR1 LNHNV and CDR2 YYDKDF (reference sequence). The CDR3 loop reads CATSSGQGRDEQYF. Here the CDR3 DNA reads TGTGCCACCAGCAGTGGACAGGGGAGGGACGAGCAGTACTTC.

V and J are TRBV7-9 and TRBJ2-1, with a tentative D call TRBD1 (5 bases). With 2 bases removed from V and 4 bases from J, the gap between germline ends came to 15 bases. The CDR3 contains 16 residues. The germline gives CDR1 SEHNR, CDR2 FQNEAQ (reference sequence). The CDR3 DNA is TGTGCCAGCAGCTTAAGTCAGGGTCCACGTTACAATGAGCAGTTCTTC. Encoded protein: CASSLSQGPRYNEQFF.

The DNA of the CDR3 is TGTGCCAGCAGCCACGGACAGGCGCGGGAGCAGTACTTC. Its protein is CASSHGQAREQYF. This chain uses TRBV7-9 with TRBJ2-5, with D perhaps TRBD1 or TRBD2 (7 bases each). This CDR3 spans 13 amino acids. V lost 5 bases to trimming and J lost 11 bases, with 18 bases between them. CDR1 is SEHNR, CDR2 FQNEAQ, per germline (reference sequence).

V is TRBV4-1 and J is TRBJ1-5; the D gene is possibly TRBD1 (5 bases). The ends were cut back, 1 base at V and 5 bases at J, with 9 bases in the middle. The germline CDR1 and CDR2 sequences are MGHRA and YSYEKL. This CDR3 has 14 residues. The CDR3: CASSQGAGDQPQHF. In nucleotides, the CDR3 is TGCGCCAGCAGCCAAGGGGCGGGGGATCAGCCCCAGCATTTT.

This chain joins TRBV11-3 and TRBJ2-7; D not certain. The CDR3 runs to 12 residues. Germline loops: CDR1 SGHNT, CDR2 YENEEA. Trimming stripped 1 base from V and 13 bases from J, with 14 bases between. The CDR3 nucleotides are TGTGCCAGCAGCTTAGGTGGCGAACCACCCTACTTC. Its translation: CASSLGGEPPYF.

The chain couples TRBV27 to TRBJ2-1; possible D gene TRBD2, 6 bases. The CDR3 has 13 amino acids. Germline V gene sequence: CDR1 MNHEY, CDR2 SMNVEV (reference sequence). V was clipped by 3 bases and J by 9 bases, with 12 bases between them. The CDR3 region is CASSFTGTSEQFF. For the CDR3, the DNA is TGTGCCAGCAGTTTCACCGGGACTTCTGAGCAGTTCTTC.

This clone was counted once. This CDR3 is CASTTLNTGELFF. The CDR3 coding sequence is TGTGCCAGCACAACACTGAACACCGGGGAGCTGTTTTTT. V usage is TRBV7-9 and J usage is TRBJ2-2; D gene uncertain. Trimming stripped 7 bases from V and 1 base from J, with 7 bases between. CDR1 and CDR2 from the germline V gene are SEHNR and FQNEAQ (reference sequence). The CDR3 sequence is 13 residues long. The full variable domain, completed using reference TRBV7-9 and TRBJ2-2, is DTGVSQNPRHKITKRGQNVTFRCDPISEHNRLYWYRQTLGQGPEFLTYFQNEAQLEKSRLLSDRFSAERPKGSFSTLEIQRTEQGDSAMYLCASTTLNTGELFFGEGSRLTVL.

The CDR3 DNA reads TGCAGCGTTGGGCGGGAGGGGGGAAGCACTGAAGCTTTCTTT. Translated, it gives CSVGREGGSTEAFF. The chain couples TRBV29-1 to TRBJ1-1, with D maybe TRBD1 (6 bases). The V end was cut by 4 bases, the J end by 4 bases, with 16 bases between. Germline CDR1 is SQVTM and CDR2 is ANQGSEA. This CDR3 has 14 residues.

This sequence joins TRBV4-2 and TRBJ2-1; 10 nucleotides align to TRBD1. The CDR3 is made up of 14 amino acids. With V trimmed by 4 bases and J by 8 bases, 5 bases remained unmatched. CDR1 and CDR2 from the germline V gene are LGHNA and YNFKEQ. CDR3 in amino acids: CASSLRQGAYEQFF. CDR3 DNA sequence: TGTGCCAGCAGCCTGAGACAGGGGGCCTATGAGCAGTTCTTC.

The V and J genes are TRBV7-2 and TRBJ2-7; D ambiguous. Between the trimmed V and J ends, which lost 5 bases and 4 bases, there was a span of 9 bases. Germline V gene data show CDR1 as SGHTA and CDR2 as FQGNSA. This CDR3 is built from 12 residues. The CDR3 sequence: CASSHRVYEQYF. CDR3 in DNA: TGTGCCAGCAGCCACCGAGTGTACGAGCAGTACTTC.

The V call is TRBV7-8, the J call TRBJ2-4; D is unclear. The CDR3 consists of 16 residues. CDR1 and CDR2 (germline): SGHVS, FQNEAQ. V shed 5 bases and J shed 8 bases, with 22 bases lying between them. CDR3: CASSTSGVPGRDIQYF. Here the CDR3 DNA reads TGTGCCAGCAGCACGTCCGGTGTGCCTGGTAGGGACATTCAGTACTTC.

Of note for this clone: No DNA is shown, since the ends of the CDR3 on it are uncertain; the CDR3 is the one TCRdb lists. The same CDR3 arises from other DNA sequences in this sample as well. J is TRBJ2-1 and V is TRBV19; the table's TRBD2 call for D was not verified on the DNA. From its first to its last residue, the CDR3 has 14 amino acids. Germline-derived CDR1 and CDR2 are LNHDA and SQIVND (reference sequence). The CDR3 here is CASTSGGDYNEQFF.

The chain has TRBV29-1 and TRBJ2-7; 11 nucleotides match TRBD2. This CDR3 is 14 amino acids long. Germline V gene lookup returns CDR1 SQVTM and CDR2 ANQGSEA. Unmatched junction bases numbered 8, after V lost 7 bases and J lost 3 bases. CDR3 region: CSAVLAGDFYEQYF. The CDR3 DNA reads TGCAGCGCCGTACTAGCGGGGGACTTCTACGAGCAGTACTTC.

The chain has TRBV6-5 and TRBJ2-2; possibly TRBD2 for D (7 bases). Trimming cost V 2 bases and J 3 bases, with 13 bases left between them. Germline V gives CDR1 MNHEY, CDR2 SVGAGI. The CDR3 is 16 residues long. The CDR3 sequence: CASSYGGDTYTGELFF. Here the CDR3 DNA reads TGTGCCAGCAGTTACGGGGGGGACACTTACACCGGGGAGCTGTTTTTT.

In the case of this clone: The same CDR3 is also encoded by other DNA sequences in this sample. CDR3 sequence reads: CASSLGQGSYEQYF. The DNA of the CDR3 is TGCGCCAGCAGCCTCGGACAGGGCTCATACGAGCAGTACTTC. The rearrangement joins TRBV5-1 to TRBJ2-7; 8 bases are a match to TRBD1. CDR3 size: 14 residues. The V gene end was trimmed by 4 bases and the J gene end by 4 bases; junction bases not matched to a gene: 7. The germline V gene encodes CDR1 SGHRS and CDR2 YFSETQ.

The chain joins TRBV14 to TRBJ2-5, with a tentative D call TRBD2 (5 bases). TRBJ2-7 matches the DNA end more closely, so the J call is doubtful. The germline V gene has CDR1 SGHDN and CDR2 FVKESK. The CDR3 is made up of 14 amino acids. CDR3 protein: CASSQVEGVGEQYF. The CDR3 coding sequence is TGTGCCAGCAGCCAAGTTGAGGGTGTCGGCGAGCAGTACTTC.

The chain recombines TRBV29-1 with TRBJ2-1; tentatively, D is TRBD2 (5 bases). The CDR3 spans 11 residues. Germline V gene sequence: CDR1 SQVTM, CDR2 ANQGSEA. Trimming left V 2 bases short and J 6 bases short, with 5 bases between. CDR3 loop: CSVETSNEQFF. CDR3 in DNA: TGCAGCGTTGAAACTAGCAATGAGCAGTTCTTC.

The chain employs TRBV27 and TRBJ2-1; no firm D call. This CDR3 is 11 amino acids long. V shed 1 base and J shed 12 bases, with 7 bases lying between them. Germline V gives CDR1 MNHEY, CDR2 SMNVEV (reference sequence). CDR3 coding DNA: TGTGCCAGCAGTTTATACGAAACGCAGTTCTTC. It codes for CASSLYETQFF.

V usage is TRBV7-8 and J usage is TRBJ1-2; unclear D gene. The germline CDR1 and CDR2 sequences are SGHVS and FQNEAQ. The CDR3 sequence is 15 residues long. The V end was cut by 0 bases, the J end by 7 bases, with 15 bases between. CDR3 bases: TGTGCCAGCAGCTTAGCTGGCGCTTTCCCCCTTGGCTACACCTTC. This gives the protein CASSLAGAFPLGYTF.

This chain links TRBV7-9 with TRBJ2-1; tentatively, D is TRBD2 (5 bases). The CDR3 spans 18 residues. V lost 5 bases and J lost 4, with 24 bases in between. Germline V gene lookup returns CDR1 SEHNR and CDR2 FQNEAQ (reference sequence). In DNA, the CDR3 is TGTGCCAGCAGCCGAGGAGGTTTTTCGGGAAGTGGATACAATGAGCAGTTCTTC. Translated: CASSRGGFSGSGYNEQFF.

The chain carries TRBV2 and TRBJ2-3; D is perhaps TRBD1 (6 bases). This CDR3 has 15 residues. The ends were cut back, 1 base at V and 0 bases at J, with 8 bases in the middle. Germline CDR1 and CDR2: SNHLY and FYNNEI. The CDR3 sequence: CASSEGTASTDTQYF. Here the CDR3 DNA reads TGTGCCAGCAGTGAAGGGACAGCCAGCACAGATACGCAGTATTTT. Filled out from reference TRBV2 and TRBJ2-3, the complete variable domain reads EPEVTQTPSHQVTQMGQEVILRCVPISNHLYFYWYRQILGQKVEFLVSFYNNEISEKSEIFDDQFSVERPDGSNFTLKIRSTKLEDSAMYFCASSEGTASTDTQYFGPGTRLTVL.

The V gene is TRBV7-9, the J gene TRBJ2-7; the D is unclear. The CDR3 runs 13 residues. Trimming removed 5 bases at V and 5 bases at J, with 13 bases between. The germline CDR1 and CDR2 sequences are SEHNR and FQNEAQ (reference sequence). CDR3 sequence reads: CASSVGSIDEQYF. The CDR3 bases are TGTGCCAGCAGCGTAGGGTCCATCGACGAGCAGTACTTC. Full variable domain (missing parts from reference TRBV7-9 and TRBJ2-7): DTGVSQNPRHKITKRGQNVTFRCDPISEHNRLYWYRQTLGQGPEFLTYFQNEAQLEKSRLLSDRFSAERPKGSFSTLEIQRTEQGDSAMYLCASSVGSIDEQYFGPGTRLTVT.

The chain joins TRBV30 to TRBJ2-3; 10 bases align to TRBD2. The CDR3 spans 15 residues. With V trimmed by 1 base and J by 6 bases, 7 bases remained unmatched. Germline CDR1 and CDR2: GTSNPN and SVGIG (reference sequence). CDR3 in DNA: TGTGCCTGGAGTGAAAGCGGGGGGGCGGCTGATACGCAGTATTTT. Protein: CAWSESGGAADTQYF. The full variable domain, in which reference TRBV30 and TRBJ2-3 provide the parts outside the CDR3, is SQTIHQWPATLVQPVGSPLSLECTVEGTSNPNLYWYRQAAGRGLQLLFYSVGIGQISSEVPQNLSASRPQDRQFILSSKKLLLSDSGFYLCAWSESGGAADTQYFGPGTRLTVL.

This clone was detected a few times. This may be a read error, as it is one base from a much larger clone. The DNA of the CDR3 is TGTGCCAGCAGCCAGTCAACACTAGTCTACGAGCAGTACTTC. It is translated as CASSQSTLVYEQYF. The chain couples TRBV4-2 to TRBJ2-7; tentative D call: TRBD2 (5 bases). The CDR3 spans 14 residues. From germline, CDR1 is LGHNA and CDR2 YNFKEQ. The V gene lost 3 bases and the J gene lost 3 bases, with 12 bases spanning the gap.

The rearrangement joins TRBV25-1 to TRBJ1-1, with TRBD1 identical over 8 bases. The ends lost 1 base at V and 4 bases at J; junction bases unmatched: 14. The CDR3 sequence is 18 residues long. CDR1 is MGHDK, CDR2 SYGVNS, per germline. The CDR3 region is CASSEWDRRTSQGTEAFF. The CDR3 bases are TGTGCCAGCAGTGAATGGGACAGGAGGACCTCCCAGGGCACTGAAGCTTTCTTT.

J is TRBJ2-7 and V is TRBV7-9; possible D gene TRBD1, 6 bases. The CDR3 loop spans 15 amino acids. The germline V gene encodes CDR1 SEHNR and CDR2 FQNEAQ (reference sequence). Trimming removed 2 bases from V and 2 bases from J, with 13 bases in between. The CDR3 bases are TGTGCCAGCAGCTTAATACAGGGCGCTACCTACGAGCAGTACTTC. It translates to CASSLIQGATYEQYF. Combining the CDR3 with reference TRBV7-9 and TRBJ2-7 gives the whole variable domain DTGVSQNPRHKITKRGQNVTFRCDPISEHNRLYWYRQTLGQGPEFLTYFQNEAQLEKSRLLSDRFSAERPKGSFSTLEIQRTEQGDSAMYLCASSLIQGATYEQYFGPGTRLTVT.

The chain has TRBV23-1 and TRBJ1-2; TRBD1 might be the D (5 bases). TRBV23-1 is reported as an ORF; its role is uncertain. Trimming removed 9 bases at V and 3 bases at J, with 26 bases between. The CDR3 totals 17 residues. CDR3 coding DNA: TGCGCCAGAAATCACACGGGGGGTGGTCGAATTCACTATGGCTACACCTTC. Protein sequence: CARNHTGGGRIHYGYTF.

The rearrangement links TRBV13 to TRBJ2-5; 8 nucleotides agree with TRBD2. J was trimmed by 1 base and V by 4 bases; bases with no gene match: 8. Germline V gene sequence: CDR1 PRHDT, CDR2 FYEKMQ (reference sequence). The CDR3 extends over 16 amino acids. In DNA, the CDR3 is TGTGCCAGCAGCTATTTCGGGACTAGGGGCCAAGAGACCCAGTACTTC. It yields the protein CASSYFGTRGQETQYF.